Presented here are 27 T cell receptor beta chains from one specimen sequenced in a study of response to subunit inactivated influenza vaccine. TCRdb re-derived calls from the RT-PCR reads in MiXCR, one entry per CDR3 protein. Of 400,000 to 650,000 distinct CDR3 sequences in the sample, 6% to 9% are singletons; the top ten hold about 12%. This specimen was PBMCs from blood, taken roughly 24 months after vaccination. The source is a man aged 50 to 69 who received an inactivated influenza vaccine.

This rearrangement joins TRBV7-8 to TRBJ2-5; D gene uncertain. This CDR3 has 13 amino acids. Germline CDR1 reads SGHVS; CDR2 reads FQNEAQ. The V and J ends lost 5 bases and 7 bases respectively, with 14 bases between them. The CDR3 here is CASSPLEAGTQYF. The CDR3 coding sequence is TGTGCCAGCAGCCCACTGGAAGCAGGGACCCAGTACTTC.

The chain uses TRBV3-1 and TRBJ2-3; D might be TRBD1 (6 bases). The CDR3 length is 13 residues. V was pared by 6 bases and J by 3 bases, with 10 bases between. The germline gives CDR1 LGHDT, CDR2 YNNKEL (reference sequence). The CDR3 sequence: CASRYRVTDTQYF. The CDR3 coding sequence is TGTGCCAGCAGATACAGGGTTACAGATACGCAGTATTTT.

V usage is TRBV5-1 and J usage is TRBJ2-1; 11 positions agree with TRBD2. The CDR3 runs to 17 residues. J gave up 4 bases and V 4 bases, and 10 bases lay outside the gene matches. Germline assignment: CDR1 SGHRS and CDR2 YFSETQ. Here the CDR3 reads CASSTFGTSGLYNEQFF. Here the CDR3 DNA reads TGCGCCAGCAGCACTTTCGGGACTAGCGGACTTTACAATGAGCAGTTCTTC.

This clonotype has a count of ten or more. V usage is TRBV20-1 and J usage is TRBJ2-3, with 11 bases lining up with TRBD2. This CDR3 is built from 14 residues. The trim removed 6 bases at V and 9 bases at J, leaving 11 bases unmatched. Germline V gene data show CDR1 as DFQATT and CDR2 as SNEGSKA (reference sequence). The CDR3 spells CSAPNLAGGQTQYF. The CDR3 DNA follows: TGCAGTGCGCCCAATCTAGCGGGGGGCCAGACGCAGTATTTT.

The chain employs TRBV9 and TRBJ1-5, with D unclear. The CDR3 loop spans 14 amino acids. Germline V gives CDR1 SGDLS, CDR2 YYNGEE. Between the trimmed V and J ends, which lost 4 bases and 1 base, there was a span of 9 bases. CDR3 residues: CASSLGPSNQPQHF. In DNA, the CDR3 is TGTGCCAGCAGCCTCGGACCGAGCAATCAGCCCCAGCATTTT.

This clonotype was found many times. The rearrangement uses TRBV7-2 and TRBJ2-1; TRBD1 agrees at 9 bases. CDR1 and CDR2 (germline): SGHTA, FQGNSA. The CDR3 runs to 15 residues. V shed 3 bases, J shed 8 bases, and the junction held 8 bases outside the gene matches. This CDR3 is CASSFPQGAIYEQFF. The CDR3 DNA is TGTGCCAGCAGCTTCCCACAGGGGGCCATTTATGAGCAGTTCTTC.

The rearrangement uses TRBV19 and TRBJ2-2; D gene ambiguous. CDR3 size: 16 residues. Germline V gene lookup returns CDR1 LNHDA and CDR2 SQIVND (reference sequence). Trimming shortened V by 7 bases and J by 5 bases, and 20 bases separated the two germline ends. The CDR3: CASMSRLGVVTGELFF. The CDR3 bases are TGTGCCAGTATGTCCAGGCTGGGTGTGGTTACCGGGGAGCTGTTTTTT.

The gene calls are TRBV4-1 and TRBJ2-6; 7 nucleotides match TRBD1. The CDR3 sequence is 18 residues long. J gave up 0 bases and V 4 bases, and 9 bases lay outside the gene matches. In germline, CDR1 is MGHRA, CDR2 YSYEKL. The DNA for the CDR3 is TGCGCCAGCAGCCGGAACAGGGGCCCTAACTCTGGGGCCAACGTCCTGACTTTC. The encoded protein is CASSRNRGPNSGANVLTF.

This clonotype was seen at least ten times. This CDR3 reads CASSSHFPGINSYTF. DNA of the CDR3: TGTGCCAGCAGCTCCCACTTCCCAGGGATTAACAGCTACACCTTC. The chain is built from TRBV4-2 and TRBJ1-2, with a possible D match to TRBD1 (5 bases). CDR1 is LGHNA and CDR2 is YNFKEQ in the germline V gene. V was trimmed by 5 bases and J by 9 bases, leaving 22 bases between them. CDR3 length equals 15 residues.

This clonotype has a handful of counts. V usage is TRBV5-1 and J usage is TRBJ2-1, with TRBD2 identical over 10 bases. This CDR3 contains 16 residues. Per the germline V gene, CDR1 is SGHRS and CDR2 is YFSETQ. V shed 4 bases, J shed 0 bases, and the junction held 4 bases outside the gene matches. The CDR3 sequence: CASSPVAGGSYNEQFF. The CDR3 DNA follows: TGCGCCAGCAGCCCCGTAGCGGGAGGCTCCTACAATGAGCAGTTCTTC. The full variable domain, with the rest looked up from reference TRBV5-1 and TRBJ2-1, is KAGVTQTPRYLIKTRGQQVTLSCSPISGHRSVSWYQQTPGQGLQFLFEYFSETQRNKGNFPGRFSGRQFSNSRSEMNVSTLELGDSALYLCASSPVAGGSYNEQFFGPGTRLTVL.

The V gene is TRBV28, the J gene TRBJ2-7; no firm D call. The V and J ends lost 3 bases and 5 bases respectively, with 11 bases between them. This CDR3 comprises 13 residues. Germline V CDR1 and CDR2: MDHEN, SYDVKM. The CDR3 protein is CASSLARWDEQYF. Written as DNA, the CDR3 is TGTGCCAGCAGTTTGGCTAGGTGGGACGAGCAGTACTTC.

This chain connects TRBV12-3 or TRBV12-4 to TRBJ2-7, with 10 bases lining up with TRBD1. J lost 2 bases, V lost 5 bases, and 12 bases had no gene match. This CDR3 comprises 17 residues. CDR3 in DNA: TGTGCCAGCAGTCCCGGGACAGGGGACACCACCCCCTACGAGCAGTACTTC. This codes for CASSPGTGDTTPYEQYF.

This clonotype was detected many times. The V call is TRBV12-3 or TRBV12-4, the J call TRBJ2-3, with D tentatively TRBD2 (6 bases). This CDR3 has 16 amino acids. Trimming shortened V by 5 bases and J by 0 bases, and 15 bases separated the two germline ends. CDR3 sequence (DNA): TGTGCCAGCAGTAGATACTCGCGGGGTAGCACAGATACGCAGTATTTT. It specifies CASSRYSRGSTDTQYF.

The sample holds a few counts of this clonotype. The genes are TRBV19 and TRBJ2-1; 8 nucleotides agree with TRBD1. Germline-derived CDR1 and CDR2 are LNHDA and SQIVND (reference sequence). Unmatched junction bases numbered 8, after V lost 5 bases and J lost 2 bases. The CDR3 totals 16 residues. The CDR3 sequence: CASSPTGGQPYNEQFF. CDR3 DNA: TGTGCCAGTAGTCCTACAGGGGGACAACCCTACAATGAGCAGTTCTTC.

This chain joins TRBV30 and TRBJ1-5, with a possible D match to TRBD1 (6 bases). The CDR3 is 13 residues long. In germline, CDR1 is GTSNPN, CDR2 SVGIG (reference sequence). V lost 5 bases, J lost 1 base, and 9 bases lay in between. Written as DNA, the CDR3 is TGTGCCTGGGGGGGGCAGAGCAATCAGCCCCAGCATTTT. Translating gives CAWGGQSNQPQHF. The variable domain in full, with the rest retrieved from reference TRBV30 and TRBJ1-5, is SQTIHQWPATLVQPVGSPLSLECTVEGTSNPNLYWYRQAAGRGLQLLFYSVGIGQISSEVPQNLSASRPQDRQFILSSKKLLLSDSGFYLCAWGGQSNQPQHFGDGTRLSIL.

This clonotype was found a few times. V is TRBV5-1 and J is TRBJ1-4; 7 bases match TRBD1. CDR1 and CDR2 (germline): SGHRS, YFSETQ. J was trimmed by 8 bases and V by 1 base; bases with no gene match: 8. The CDR3 runs 15 residues. CDR3 nucleotides: TGCGCCAGCAGCTTGAGACAGGGACGGACCGAAAAACTGTTTTTT. Protein: CASSLRQGRTEKLFF.

This clonotype was counted between two and nine times. The gene calls are TRBV12-3 or TRBV12-4 and TRBJ2-5; no reliable D call. CDR3 length: 14 amino acids. V was pared by 0 bases and J by 6 bases, with 11 bases between. The CDR3 region has the DNA TGTGCCAGCAGTTTAGCGCTTGGTTCACAGACCCAGTACTTC. Residues: CASSLALGSQTQYF.

This clonotype was recorded many times. This chain joins TRBV28 and TRBJ2-1, with 9 positions matching TRBD2. There are 18 residues in the CDR3. The trim removed 10 bases at V and 0 bases at J, leaving 16 bases unmatched. Germline assignment: CDR1 MDHEN and CDR2 SYDVKM. CDR3 sequence: CATAIRGLAASSYNEQFF. The CDR3 bases are TGTGCCACTGCGATCCGGGGACTAGCCGCCAGCTCCTACAATGAGCAGTTCTTC.

This clonotype came up many times. The rearrangement joins TRBV18 to TRBJ2-3, with 8 bases matching TRBD2. Per germline, CDR1 KGHSH and CDR2 LQKENI. Losses at the gene ends were 1 base for V and 4 bases for J; bases not matched to a gene: 7. CDR3 length equals 16 residues. The CDR3 loop is CASSPRSSGWSDTQYF. The CDR3 nucleotides read TGTGCCAGCTCACCACGTTCTAGCGGGTGGTCAGATACGCAGTATTTT. The full variable domain, with the rest looked up from reference TRBV18 and TRBJ2-3, is NAGVMQNPRHLVRRRGQEARLRCSPMKGHSHVYWYRQLPEEGLKFMVYLQKENIIDESGMPKERFSAEFPKEGPSILRIQQVVRGDSAAYFCASSPRSSGWSDTQYFGPGTRLTVL.

This clonotype was counted ten times or more. The chain is built from TRBV4-2 and TRBJ1-5; D perhaps matches TRBD1 (5 bases). The V and J ends lost 0 bases and 4 bases respectively, with 10 bases between them. CDR1 and CDR2 from the germline V gene are LGHNA and YNFKEQ. The CDR3 contains 15 residues. CDR3 nucleotides: TGTGCCAGCAGCCAAGAGAAACAGGTAAATCAGCCCCAGCATTTT. It yields the protein CASSQEKQVNQPQHF.

The gene calls are TRBV5-1 and TRBJ2-5; D is possibly TRBD1 (6 bases). Trimming cost V 0 bases and J 1 base, with 10 bases left between them. The CDR3 consists of 15 residues. Germline assignment: CDR1 SGHRS and CDR2 YFSETQ. CDR3 region: CASSLDGTSQETQYF. CDR3 nucleotide sequence: TGCGCCAGCAGCTTGGATGGGACAAGCCAAGAGACCCAGTACTTC.

This clonotype was observed a few times. The V and J genes are TRBV4-1 and TRBJ2-3; D remains unclear. The V end lost 4 bases, the J end lost 8 bases, and 13 bases lay between the germline ends. The CDR3 covers 13 residues. Germline V gene data show CDR1 as MGHRA and CDR2 as YSYEKL. The CDR3 coding sequence is TGCGCCAGCAGCCGACAAGACAAGGGTACGCAGTATTTT. Amino acid sequence: CASSRQDKGTQYF.

The chain is built from TRBV30 and TRBJ2-2, with D unresolved. This CDR3 has 12 amino acids. Germline CDR1 is GTSNPN and CDR2 is SVGIG (reference sequence). Trimming stripped 6 bases from V and 6 bases from J, with 11 bases between. The CDR3 bases are TGTGCCTGCGGGCCCTCAGCCGGGGAGCTGTTTTTT. Amino acids: CACGPSAGELFF.

The sample holds a few counts of this clonotype. The chain employs TRBV6-2 or TRBV6-3 and TRBJ2-1; D is possibly TRBD1 (5 bases). Germline V lookup: CDR1 MNHEY, CDR2 SVGEGT. The V end was cut by 6 bases, the J end by 6 bases, with 18 bases between. The CDR3 length is 15 residues. The CDR3 region has the DNA TGTGCCAGCAGGGCCCATGGGCAGGGCACCAATGAGCAGTTCTTC. Its translation is CASRAHGQGTNEQFF.

This clonotype was recorded at least ten times. This chain uses TRBV12-3 or TRBV12-4 with TRBJ2-1; TRBD2 matches at 11 bases. J was trimmed by 8 bases and V by 6 bases; bases with no gene match: 9. This CDR3 has 15 amino acids. CDR3 protein: CASSPGTSGGDEQFF. The CDR3 DNA reads as TGTGCCAGCAGCCCCGGGACTAGCGGTGGGGATGAGCAGTTCTTC.

The chain has TRBV10-2 and TRBJ2-3; 8 nucleotides align to TRBD2. CDR3 length: 14 amino acids. Germline loops: CDR1 WSHSY, CDR2 SAAADI. V shed 4 bases and J 2 bases; nucleotides not matched to a gene: 2. The CDR3 region is CASSAGGATDTQYF. CDR3 in DNA: TGCGCCAGCAGTGCGGGGGGGGCCACAGATACGCAGTATTTT.

This clonotype was counted only a few times. V gene TRBV25-1 combines with J gene TRBJ2-1, with 10 bases lining up with TRBD2. V dropped 4 bases and J dropped 4; count of bases not matched to a gene: 4. The CDR3 has 15 amino acids. Germline values: CDR1 MGHDK, CDR2 SYGVNS. The CDR3 here is CASSVSGRRYNEQFF. The CDR3 region has the DNA TGTGCCAGCAGTGTTAGCGGGAGGAGGTACAATGAGCAGTTCTTC.